Presented here are 10 T cell receptor beta chains from one specimen sequenced in a study of shared clonotypes between healthy human individuals. Sequenced by immunoSEQ multiplex PCR; TCRdb stores in-frame clones only, minus some. The repertoire includes 2 million to 2.5 million clones, about 92% of them detected once, and around 0.4% sits in the top ten. The sequencing input was naive CD4+ T cells from PBMCs. Subset reported: CD45RA+ positively selected. The receptors come from a man younger than 30 in good health. Some clones in this sample may be carry-over from other donors' samples.

The J gene is TRBJ1-3, the V gene TRBV7-2; 8 bases agree with TRBD1. The ends lost 1 base at V and 0 bases at J; junction bases unmatched: 2. Germline assignment: CDR1 SGHTA and CDR2 FQGNSA. The CDR3 consists of 16 residues. This CDR3 reads CASSLDRGYSGNTIYF. The CDR3 nucleotides are TGTGCCAGCAGCTTAGACAGGGGGTACTCTGGAAACACCATATATTTT.

This CDR3 is CASSSRIWVEQYF. CDR3 in DNA: TGTGCCAGCAGTTCACGGATATGGGTCGAGCAGTACTTC. The chain joins TRBV28 to TRBJ2-7; D remains ambiguous. This CDR3 region has 13 residues. V was shortened by 4 bases and J by 6 bases, with 13 bases between the two germline ends. Germline CDR1 MDHEN, CDR2 SYDVKM.

This chain connects TRBV21-1 to TRBJ1-5; the table calls TRBD1, which could not be checked here. TRBV21-1 is a pseudogene locus. The CDR3 is made up of 13 amino acids. CDR3 loop: CASGWDRDVPQHF. CDR3 DNA: TGTGCCAGCGGTTGGGACAGGGATGTGCCCCAGCATTTT.

The chain has TRBV27 and TRBJ2-7, with D tentatively TRBD2 (5 bases). The germline V and J ends were trimmed by 6 bases and 7 bases, with 16 bases remaining between them. The CDR3 loop spans 13 amino acids. Germline CDR1 reads MNHEY; CDR2 reads SMNVEV (reference sequence). In nucleotides, the CDR3 is TGTGCCAGCAGCCACAGCGGTCCCGGGGAGCAGTACTTC. The encoded protein is CASSHSGPGEQYF.

Details on this clone: This specimen includes other DNA sequences encoding the same CDR3. CDR3 loop: CASSPPGTGTYEQYF. CDR3 coding DNA: TGTGCCAGCAGCCCACCTGGTACGGGAACCTACGAGCAGTACTTC. The chain has TRBV28 and TRBJ2-7, with D perhaps matching TRBD2 (5 bases). V was pared by 6 bases and J by 2 bases, with 17 bases between. CDR3 length: 15 amino acids. Germline V gene lookup returns CDR1 MDHEN and CDR2 SYDVKM. The variable domain in full, completed from reference TRBV28 and TRBJ2-7, reads DVKVTQSSRYLVKRTGEKVFLECVQDMDHENMFWYRQDPGLGLRLIYFSYDVKMKEKGDIPEGYSVSREKKERFSLILESASTNQTSMYLCASSPPGTGTYEQYFGPGTRLTVT.

V and J are TRBV18 and TRBJ2-2; TRBD1 agrees at 8 bases. CDR3 length equals 15 residues. V gave up 2 bases and J gave up 5 bases; unmatched junction bases: 4. Germline CDR1 KGHSH, CDR2 LQKENI. As DNA, the CDR3 is TGTGCCAGCTCACCAGGACAGGGAGTGACCGGGGAGCTGTTTTTT. Protein sequence: CASSPGQGVTGELFF.

In its sample, this clone was seen once. The chain uses TRBV4-1 and TRBJ1-2; weak D call: TRBD1 (6 bases). CDR3 length: 15 residues. V lost 1 base, J lost 6 bases, and 15 bases lay in between. The V gene's germline CDR1 is MGHRA and CDR2 YSYEKL. CDR3 region: CASSQGRGRKDGYTF. For the CDR3, the DNA is TGCGCCAGCAGCCAAGGGAGGGGGAGAAAGGATGGCTACACCTTC.

The V and J genes are TRBV19 and TRBJ2-4; TRBD2 aligns across 14 bases. The CDR3 length is 22 residues. V gave up 0 bases and J gave up 0 bases; unmatched junction bases: 13. CDR1 is LNHDA and CDR2 is SQIVND in the germline V gene (reference sequence). CDR3 coding DNA: TGTGCCAGTAGTATAGATTACCATGGGACTAGCGGGAGAGATGGAGCCAAAAACATTCAGTACTTC. Amino acid sequence: CASSIDYHGTSGRDGAKNIQYF.

This chain connects TRBV4-1 to TRBJ1-1; unclear D gene. V gave up 0 bases and J gave up 9 bases, with 11 bases separating them. This CDR3 comprises 13 residues. The V gene's germline CDR1 is MGHRA and CDR2 YSYEKL. The CDR3 sequence is CASSQDVRIQAFF. Here the CDR3 DNA reads TGCGCCAGCAGCCAAGACGTCCGGATCCAAGCTTTCTTT.

The chain combines TRBV28 with TRBJ2-5; 9 nucleotides align to TRBD2. Germline V gene lookup returns CDR1 MDHEN and CDR2 SYDVKM. The CDR3 contains 16 residues. With 7 bases clipped from V and 4 bases from J, the junction kept 13 bases outside the gene matches. The CDR3 region has the DNA TGTGCCAGCACCACCCTTCGCGGGAGGGCCGGAGAGACCCAGTACTTC. Translated: CASTTLRGRAGETQYF.